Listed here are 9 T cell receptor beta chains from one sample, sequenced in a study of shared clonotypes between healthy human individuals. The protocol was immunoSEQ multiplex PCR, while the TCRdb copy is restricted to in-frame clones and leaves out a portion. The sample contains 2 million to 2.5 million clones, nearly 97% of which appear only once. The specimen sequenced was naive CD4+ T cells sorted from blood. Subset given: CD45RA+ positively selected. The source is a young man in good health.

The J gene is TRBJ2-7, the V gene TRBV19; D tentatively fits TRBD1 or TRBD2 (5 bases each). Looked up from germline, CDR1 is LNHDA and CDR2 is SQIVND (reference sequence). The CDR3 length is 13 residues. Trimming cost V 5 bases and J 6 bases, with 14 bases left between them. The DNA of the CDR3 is TGTGCCAGTAGTTCCCTTGTTGGGGGCGAGCAGTACTTC. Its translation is CASSSLVGGEQYF.

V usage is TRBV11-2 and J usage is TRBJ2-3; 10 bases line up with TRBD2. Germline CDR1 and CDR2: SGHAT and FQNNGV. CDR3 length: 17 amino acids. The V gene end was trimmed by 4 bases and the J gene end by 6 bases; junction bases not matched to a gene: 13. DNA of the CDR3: TGTGCCAGCAGCTACAAAAAGACTAGCGGGCCCCCGGATACGCAGTATTTT. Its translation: CASSYKKTSGPPDTQYF.

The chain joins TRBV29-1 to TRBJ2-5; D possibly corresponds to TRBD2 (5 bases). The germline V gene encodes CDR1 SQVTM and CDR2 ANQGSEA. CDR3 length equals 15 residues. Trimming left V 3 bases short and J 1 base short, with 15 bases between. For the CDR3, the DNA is TGCAGCGTTGACTCCCGGGGAGAGTTCCAAGAGACCCAGTACTTC. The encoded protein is CSVDSRGEFQETQYF.

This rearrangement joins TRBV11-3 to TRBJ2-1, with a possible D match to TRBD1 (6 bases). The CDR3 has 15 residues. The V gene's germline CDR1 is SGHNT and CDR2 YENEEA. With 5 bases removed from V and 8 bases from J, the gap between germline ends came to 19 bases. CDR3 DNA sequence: TGTGCCAGCAGCCACCGGGACAAGGGCAGAGATGAGCAGTTCTTC. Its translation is CASSHRDKGRDEQFF.

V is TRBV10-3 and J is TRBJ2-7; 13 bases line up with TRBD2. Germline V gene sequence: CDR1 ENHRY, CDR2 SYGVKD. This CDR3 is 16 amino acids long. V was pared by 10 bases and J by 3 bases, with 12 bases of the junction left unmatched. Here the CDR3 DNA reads TGTGCCAGTACTTCCGGGACTAGCGGGACCTACTACGAGCAGTACTTC. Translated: CASTSGTSGTYYEQYF.

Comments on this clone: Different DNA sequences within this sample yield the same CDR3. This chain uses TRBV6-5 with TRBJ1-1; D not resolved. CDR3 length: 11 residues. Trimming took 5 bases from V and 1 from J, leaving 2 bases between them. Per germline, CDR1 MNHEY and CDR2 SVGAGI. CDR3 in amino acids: CASSTNTEAFF. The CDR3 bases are TGTGCCAGCAGTACGAACACTGAAGCTTTCTTT.

The CDR3 DNA reads TGTGCCTGGAGCGGGTTAATGAGGGCCGGGGAGCTGTTTTTT. This translates into CAWSGLMRAGELFF. The chain employs TRBV30 and TRBJ2-2, with D tentatively TRBD2 (5 bases). V lost 3 bases and J lost 6, with 14 bases in between. This CDR3 is built from 14 residues. CDR1 and CDR2 (germline): GTSNPN, SVGIG (reference sequence).

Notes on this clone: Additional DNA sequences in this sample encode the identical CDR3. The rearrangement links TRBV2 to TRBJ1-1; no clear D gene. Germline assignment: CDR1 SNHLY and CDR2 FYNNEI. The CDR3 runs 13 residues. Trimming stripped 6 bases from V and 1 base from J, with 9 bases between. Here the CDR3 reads CASSWTANTEAFF. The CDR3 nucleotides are TGTGCCAGCAGCTGGACCGCGAACACTGAAGCTTTCTTT.

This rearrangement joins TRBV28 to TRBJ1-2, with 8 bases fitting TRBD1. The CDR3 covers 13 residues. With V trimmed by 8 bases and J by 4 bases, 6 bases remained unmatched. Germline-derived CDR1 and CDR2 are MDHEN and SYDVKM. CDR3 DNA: TGTGCCAGCGGCAAAACAGGGGGCTATGGCTACACCTTC. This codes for CASGKTGGYGYTF.